This TCR beta chain was captured by sequencing in a study of CD8 T cells in ankylosing spondylitis. TCRdb fed the 5' RACE reads into MiXCR, producing one record per CDR3 protein. The sample records roughly 40,000 distinct CDR3 sequences, 3% to 4.5% being singletons. V was clipped by 3 bases and J by 6 bases; unmatched bases: 7. This CDR3 spans 15 amino acids. CDR1 and CDR2 from the germline V gene are SGDLS and YYNGEE. Sequencing was performed on blood, either unsorted or a sorted T cell fraction (not recorded which). The genes are TRBV9 and TRBJ2-2, with 8 bases that match TRBD1. The receptor was isolated from a female donor with ankylosing spondylitis or in good health (not recorded which). The CDR3 DNA sequence: TGTGCCAGCAGCGATCCAGGGGGCAAGGCCGGGGAGCTGTTTTTT. It yields the protein CASSDPGGKAGELFF.